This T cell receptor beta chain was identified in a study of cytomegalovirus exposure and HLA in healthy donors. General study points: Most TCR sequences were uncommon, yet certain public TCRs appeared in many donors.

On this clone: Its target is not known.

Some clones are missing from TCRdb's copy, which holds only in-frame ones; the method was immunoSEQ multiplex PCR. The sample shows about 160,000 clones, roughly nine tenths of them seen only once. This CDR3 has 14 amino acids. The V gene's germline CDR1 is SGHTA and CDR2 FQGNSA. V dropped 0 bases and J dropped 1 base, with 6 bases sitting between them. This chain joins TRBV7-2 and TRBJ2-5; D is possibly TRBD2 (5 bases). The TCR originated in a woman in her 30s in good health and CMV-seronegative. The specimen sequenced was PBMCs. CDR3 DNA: TGTGCCAGCAGCTTAGCGCGGGCCCAAGAGACCCAGTACTTC. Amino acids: CASSLARAQETQYF.